The rows below give T cell receptor beta chains drawn from one sample of a study of cytomegalovirus exposure and HLA in healthy donors. This table comes from immunoSEQ multiplex PCR, and its TCRdb copy is limited to in-frame clones, with some not included. The table includes 130,000 or so clones, 65% to 80% detected once. Sequenced sample: PBMCs. All receptors derive from a man younger than 35 in good health and CMV-seropositive. CDR3s include the opening cysteine and the closing phenylalanine or tryptophan. A D gene is named only where the DNA matches it firmly.

CDR3 length: 14
V gene: TRBV6-5
D gene: .
CDR3 protein: CASMAARPNQPQHF

CDR3 length: 14
V gene: TRBV18
D gene: .
CDR3 protein: CASSPQGYNQPQHF

CDR3 length: 15
V gene: TRBV14
D gene: .
CDR3 protein: CASSQWGQRGNTIYF

CDR3 length: 15
V gene: TRBV9
D gene: .
CDR3 protein: CASSVDGGSYNEQFF

CDR3 length: 16
V gene: TRBV5-5
D gene: TRBD1
CDR3 protein: CARSLLTRTGGTEAFF

CDR3 length: 14
V gene: TRBV5-1
D gene: TRBD2
CDR3 protein: CASRSAGRPETQYF

CDR3 length: 16
V gene: TRBV4-2
D gene: TRBD1
CDR3 protein: CASSQDWTGRFYGYTF

CDR3 length: 14
V gene: TRBV19
D gene: TRBD1
CDR3 protein: CASSADRGYYEQYF

CDR3 length: 17
V gene: TRBV4-1
D gene: .
CDR3 protein: CASSQSGYGGGNQPQHF

CDR3 length: 15
V gene: TRBV19
D gene: .
CDR3 protein: CASSFTAGVNTEAFF

CDR3 length: 11
V gene: TRBV20-1
D gene: .
CDR3 protein: CSASSSYEQYF

CDR3 length: 13
V gene: TRBV28
D gene: TRBD1
CDR3 protein: CASRRQGVVGYTF

CDR3 length: 14
V gene: TRBV7-9
D gene: .
CDR3 protein: CASSLGKQDYEQYF

CDR3 length: 18
V gene: TRBV7-9
D gene: TRBD2
CDR3 protein: CASSLALITSGVTGELFF

CDR3 length: 17
V gene: TRBV11-2
D gene: TRBD2
CDR3 protein: CASSRYSGSGGWETQYF

CDR3 length: 14
V gene: TRBV9
D gene: .
CDR3 protein: CASTLYSGANGLTF

CDR3 length: 14
V gene: TRBV18
D gene: .
CDR3 protein: CASSPPHTTGELFF

CDR3 length: 17
V gene: TRBV13
D gene: TRBD2
CDR3 protein: CASSLGVGASGGAVQFF

CDR3 length: 14
V gene: TRBV19
D gene: TRBD1
CDR3 protein: CASSSWQGEEKLFF

CDR3 length: 13
V gene: TRBV6-5
D gene: TRBD2
CDR3 protein: CASSPPGGSEQYF

CDR3 length: 14
V gene: TRBV7-2
D gene: .
CDR3 protein: CASTHSSSRDTQYF

CDR3 length: 14
V gene: TRBV30
D gene: TRBD1
CDR3 protein: CAWGQGSGANGLTF

CDR3 length: 12
V gene: TRBV7-9
D gene: .
CDR3 protein: CASSGGATEAFF

CDR3 length: 15
V gene: TRBV27
D gene: .
CDR3 protein: CASTRWGGMGEKLFF

CDR3 length: 15
V gene: TRBV6-5
D gene: .
CDR3 protein: CASSTSLESTDTQYF

CDR3 length: 14
V gene: TRBV12-5
D gene: .
CDR3 protein: CASGKGAITDTQYF

CDR3 length: 15
V gene: TRBV7-9
D gene: .
CDR3 protein: CASSLGTASNYGYTF

CDR3 length: 13
V gene: TRBV30
D gene: .
CDR3 protein: CAWSGTIGNTIYF

CDR3 length: 16
V gene: TRBV5-5
D gene: .
CDR3 protein: CASSTTSTRRGDTQYF

CDR3 length: 12
V gene: TRBV29-1
D gene: .
CDR3 protein: CSPHGGTDTQYF

CDR3 length: 15
V gene: TRBV28
D gene: TRBD1
CDR3 protein: CASRAATGGSYEQYF

CDR3 length: 17
V gene: TRBV9
D gene: TRBD2
CDR3 protein: CASSGQRGLAGGNIQYF

CDR3 length: 12
V gene: TRBV2
D gene: .
CDR3 protein: CASNTGSNEQYF

CDR3 length: 14
V gene: TRBV7-9
D gene: .
CDR3 protein: CASSSDFSNYGYTF

CDR3 length: 13
V gene: TRBV29-1
D gene: .
CDR3 protein: CSVSTQGVYEQYF

CDR3 length: 16
V gene: TRBV29-1
D gene: TRBD1
CDR3 protein: CSARSTGTASTDTQYF

CDR3 length: 14
V gene: TRBV5-1
D gene: .
CDR3 protein: CASSLETSTDTQYF

CDR3 length: 15
V gene: TRBV9
D gene: .
CDR3 protein: CASSDYRDVKNSQYF

CDR3 length: 14
V gene: TRBV6-1
D gene: TRBD1
CDR3 protein: CASSEDREFTEAFF

CDR3 length: 16
V gene: TRBV4-1
D gene: TRBD2
CDR3 protein: CASSHTSGGSYNEQFF

CDR3 length: 15
V gene: TRBV30
D gene: TRBD1
CDR3 protein: CAWSPTGEVRNEQFF

CDR3 length: 13
V gene: TRBV2
D gene: .
CDR3 protein: CASSEQGYQPQHF